This entry lists 20 T cell receptor beta chains sequenced from one sample in a study of cytomegalovirus exposure and HLA in healthy donors. Use of 60 Vbeta and 13 Jbeta primers characterized the PCR. Clones were read by immunoSEQ multiplex PCR, and TCRdb kept only the in-frame ones, dropping some. The sample has 100,000 to 120,000 clones, approximately 86% seen once. The specimen sequenced was PBMCs. The source is a man aged 18 to 30 in good health and CMV-seronegative.

This clone was detected once. The rearrangement uses TRBV5-1 and TRBJ2-2, with 8 bases aligning to TRBD1. V was clipped by 0 bases and J by 7 bases; unmatched bases: 5. Germline loops: CDR1 SGHRS, CDR2 YFSETQ. The CDR3 has 15 residues. CDR3 DNA sequence: TGCGCCAGCAGCTTGGAGCAGGGGGCGAACGGGGAGCTGTTTTTT. Translating gives CASSLEQGANGELFF.

V is TRBV28 and J is TRBJ1-1; 7 nucleotides match TRBD1. The CDR3 totals 12 residues. From germline, CDR1 is MDHEN and CDR2 SYDVKM. Here the CDR3 reads CAIRGRWTEAFF. The CDR3 nucleotides are TGTGCTATAAGGGGGCGTTGGACTGAAGCTTTCTTT.

A single count supports this clone. The chain recombines TRBV6-5 with TRBJ1-5; tentative D call: TRBD1 (5 bases). The V gene lost 6 bases and the J gene lost 4 bases, with 13 bases spanning the gap. The CDR3 covers 14 residues. Germline V gene lookup returns CDR1 MNHEY and CDR2 SVGAGI. CDR3 coding DNA: TGTGCCAGCAGCCAGGCGGGGACTAATCAGCCCCAGCATTTT. Its translation: CASSQAGTNQPQHF.

J is TRBJ2-1 and V is TRBV11-2; possibly TRBD2 for D (6 bases). Germline V CDR1 and CDR2: SGHAT, FQNNGV. Trimming left V 3 bases short and J 7 bases short, with 13 bases between. The CDR3 spans 14 residues. The CDR3 bases are TGTGCCAGCAGCTTCGGCCCTCGGGAGAATGAGCAGTTCTTC. It codes for CASSFGPRENEQFF.

The rearrangement links TRBV27 to TRBJ1-2; 9 nucleotides align to TRBD1. This CDR3 has 18 amino acids. V dropped 5 bases and J dropped 4; count of bases not matched to a gene: 17. Germline CDR1 MNHEY, CDR2 SMNVEV (reference sequence). The CDR3 DNA is TGTGCCAGCAGTCGTACCGGGACAGGGACTACTTCCCGCTATGGCTACACCTTC. This translates into CASSRTGTGTTSRYGYTF.

V usage is TRBV18 and J usage is TRBJ1-1; D remains ambiguous. CDR1 and CDR2 (germline): KGHSH, LQKENI. The CDR3 contains 12 residues. Trimming removed 4 bases at V and 1 base at J, with 4 bases between. This CDR3 is CASSQQNTEAFF. CDR3 sequence (DNA): TGTGCCAGCTCACAACAGAACACTGAAGCTTTCTTT. The entire variable domain, with the rest obtained from reference TRBV18 and TRBJ1-1, is as follows: NAGVMQNPRHLVRRRGQEARLRCSPMKGHSHVYWYRQLPEEGLKFMVYLQKENIIDESGMPKERFSAEFPKEGPSILRIQQVVRGDSAAYFCASSQQNTEAFFGQGTRLTVV.

V is TRBV11-2 and J is TRBJ2-1; D may be TRBD2 (5 bases). CDR1 and CDR2 from the germline V gene are SGHAT and FQNNGV. V shed 1 base and J shed 7 bases, with 14 bases lying between them. The CDR3 runs to 15 residues. CDR3 DNA: TGTGCCAGCAGCTTAGCTTCGAGGGATGTGAATGAGCAGTTCTTC. This codes for CASSLASRDVNEQFF. The variable domain in full, with the rest retrieved from reference TRBV11-2 and TRBJ2-1, is EAGVAQSPRYKIIEKRQSVAFWCNPISGHATLYWYQQILGQGPKLLIQFQNNGVVDDSQLPKDRFSAERLKGVDSTLKIQPAKLEDSAVYLCASSLASRDVNEQFFGPGTRLTVL.

CDR3 sequence reads: CAWSFGAGAEQYF. The CDR3 DNA reads as TGTGCCTGGAGTTTCGGGGCAGGGGCTGAGCAGTACTTC. The V call is TRBV30, the J call TRBJ2-7, with D possibly being TRBD1 (6 bases). Trimming shortened V by 2 bases and J by 7 bases, and 15 bases separated the two germline ends. CDR1 is GTSNPN and CDR2 is SVGIG in the germline V gene (reference sequence). This CDR3 comprises 13 residues. Based on the CDR3 plus reference TRBV30 and TRBJ2-7, the full variable domain is SQTIHQWPATLVQPVGSPLSLECTVEGTSNPNLYWYRQAAGRGLQLLFYSVGIGQISSEVPQNLSASRPQDRQFILSSKKLLLSDSGFYLCAWSFGAGAEQYFGPGTRLTVT.

This clone occurred once. The chain couples TRBV9 to TRBJ1-2; TRBD1 is a possible D gene (5 bases). Germline lookup yields CDR1 SGDLS and CDR2 YYNGEE. V was trimmed by 0 bases and J by 3 bases, leaving 15 bases between them. This CDR3 contains 16 residues. CDR3 sequence: CASSVGSAGIHYGYTF. The DNA for the CDR3 is TGTGCCAGCAGCGTAGGTTCGGCAGGGATTCACTATGGCTACACCTTC.

V usage is TRBV7-9 and J usage is TRBJ1-2; D is uncertain. Germline loops: CDR1 SEHNR, CDR2 FQNEAQ (reference sequence). The germline V and J ends were trimmed by 10 bases and 5 bases, with 11 bases remaining between them. The CDR3 totals 11 residues. In nucleotides, the CDR3 is TGTGCCATAACTCCGCTGTATGGCTACACCTTC. This translates into CAITPLYGYTF.

This chain joins TRBV6-6 and TRBJ1-2; D is undetermined. This CDR3 contains 15 residues. Germline CDR1 and CDR2: MNHNY and SVGAGI (reference sequence). V was trimmed by 6 bases and J by 2 bases, leaving 16 bases between them. The CDR3 protein is CASSPPPGSNYGYTF. In DNA form, the CDR3 reads TGTGCCAGCAGCCCCCCCCCAGGTTCAAACTATGGCTACACCTTC.

The chain joins TRBV18 to TRBJ2-7, with TRBD1 matching 8 bases. Germline CDR1 is KGHSH and CDR2 is LQKENI. This CDR3 spans 16 amino acids. V gave up 0 bases and J gave up 5 bases; unmatched junction bases: 9. In DNA, the CDR3 is TGTGCCAGCTCACCACCCAAAGGACAGGGATATGACGAGCAGTACTTC. Protein product: CASSPPKGQGYDEQYF.

In its sample, this clone was seen a few times. The rearrangement joins TRBV27 to TRBJ2-5, with 14 bases matching TRBD2. Germline CDR1 and CDR2: MNHEY and SMNVEV (reference sequence). Trimming at V came to 5 bases and at J to 1 base, leaving 6 bases not matched to a gene. This CDR3 region has 17 residues. CDR3 in amino acids: CASSRLAGGPGQETQYF. In DNA, the CDR3 is TGTGCCAGCAGTCGACTAGCGGGAGGGCCGGGCCAAGAGACCCAGTACTTC.

This rearrangement joins TRBV7-9 to TRBJ2-7, with D possibly TRBD2 on 6 matching bases. This CDR3 spans 13 amino acids. Trimming removed 5 bases at V and 5 bases at J, with 13 bases between. Germline CDR1 reads SEHNR; CDR2 reads FQNEAQ (reference sequence). The CDR3 DNA reads TGTGCCAGCAGCCGGGACTTCCCTCACGAGCAGTACTTC. The encoded protein is CASSRDFPHEQYF.

This chain joins TRBV9 and TRBJ2-3; D gene uncertain. Trimming took off 6 bases at V and 5 bases at J, with 16 bases between the two ends. The CDR3 loop spans 14 amino acids. Germline V CDR1 and CDR2: SGDLS, YYNGEE. In DNA, the CDR3 is TGTGCCAGCACGCCGGGTTTTGGTAGAGATACGCAGTATTTT. As protein: CASTPGFGRDTQYF.

Here the CDR3 DNA reads TGTGCCAGCATTTGGGGGGGCACTGAAGCTTTCTTT. This codes for CASIWGGTEAFF. The gene calls are TRBV28 and TRBJ1-1; a possible D gene is TRBD1 (5 bases). Germline CDR1 MDHEN, CDR2 SYDVKM. The CDR3 consists of 12 residues. Trimming removed 7 bases from V and 4 bases from J, with 10 bases in between.

The chain links TRBV28 to TRBJ1-5; 10 bases agree with TRBD1. CDR1 and CDR2 (germline): MDHEN, SYDVKM. This CDR3 has 16 residues. The trim removed 6 bases at V and 3 bases at J, leaving 8 bases unmatched. The CDR3 DNA sequence: TGTGCCAGCAGCAGGGCCGGGACAGGGGCCAATCAGCCCCAGCATTTT. This sequence encodes CASSRAGTGANQPQHF. Full variable domain (outside the CDR3, taken from reference TRBV28 and TRBJ1-5): DVKVTQSSRYLVKRTGEKVFLECVQDMDHENMFWYRQDPGLGLRLIYFSYDVKMKEKGDIPEGYSVSREKKERFSLILESASTNQTSMYLCASSRAGTGANQPQHFGDGTRLSIL.

The chain combines TRBV6-6 with TRBJ1-5; D may be TRBD1 (5 bases). Germline V lookup: CDR1 MNHNY, CDR2 SVGAGI (reference sequence). CDR3 size: 15 residues. V was cut by 2 bases and J by 7 bases, with 15 bases left in between. CDR3: CASSYGGEEGQPQHF. The CDR3 coding sequence is TGTGCCAGCAGTTACGGAGGGGAAGAGGGCCAGCCCCAGCATTTT.

Regarding this clone: At one of its ends the junction is not consistent with the germline gene, which may arise from a read error. V is TRBV4-3 and J is TRBJ2-1; 8 bases line up with TRBD2. The CDR3 sequence is 19 residues long. The V gene's germline CDR1 is LGHNA and CDR2 YSLEER. The DNA of the CDR3 is TGCGCCAGCAGCCAAGATCGCACAGCGGGAGAACCTTCTTACAGTGAGCAGTTCTTC. Translated: CASSQDRTAGEPSYSEQFF.

J is TRBJ2-1 and V is TRBV27, with 10 nucleotides matching TRBD2. CDR1 and CDR2 (germline): MNHEY, SMNVEV (reference sequence). The CDR3 consists of 15 residues. V shed 9 bases and J 9 bases; nucleotides not matched to a gene: 14. For the CDR3, the DNA is TGTGCCAGTAGAGTTCTAGCGGGGGAGGGCGGTGAGCAGTTCTTC. Translated, it gives CASRVLAGEGGEQFF.